Shown below are 10 T cell receptor beta chains from a single sample sequenced in a study of technical replicates of blood from a handful of donors (dated 2017 in TCRdb). Library method: the immunoSEQ multiplex PCR assay. TCRdb took over this immuneACCESS table, retaining in-frame rearrangements with V and J assigned. Such tables are incomplete; in checked studies, under half of the missing clones stem from an unresolved V gene, and the remainder is unexplained. This sample gives 99,000 or so clones in total; about 96% of them show up just once. The ten largest clones add up to more than 0.2% of the sample. Sequenced: T cells isolated from PBMCs. The receptors were sampled from a human donor in good health.

There are a few counts of this clone. The chain couples TRBV5-1 to TRBJ2-1, with TRBD2 matching 13 bases. Per the germline V gene, CDR1 is SGHRS and CDR2 is YFSETQ. The CDR3 totals 15 residues. V lost 2 bases and J lost 6; bases outside the gene matches: 2. The CDR3: CASSFTSGRANEQFF. In DNA, the CDR3 is TGCGCCAGCAGCTTCACTAGCGGGAGGGCCAATGAGCAGTTCTTC.

J is TRBJ2-7 and V is TRBV5-4, with 7 nucleotides matching TRBD2. Germline V gives CDR1 SGHNT, CDR2 YYREEE (reference sequence). The CDR3 is 14 residues long. Losses at the gene ends were 2 bases for V and 0 bases for J; bases not matched to a gene: 2. This CDR3 reads CASSFRGSSYEQYF. The CDR3 nucleotides read TGTGCCAGCAGCTTTCGCGGGAGCTCCTACGAGCAGTACTTC.

J is TRBJ2-1 and V is TRBV6-1; D may be TRBD1 (6 bases). CDR3 size: 15 residues. Germline V lookup: CDR1 MNHNS, CDR2 SASEGT. The ends were cut back, 7 bases at V and 3 bases at J, with 16 bases in the middle. CDR3 coding DNA: TGTGCCAGCACCCCGACAGGCAACTTCTACAATGAGCAGTTCTTC. This gives the protein CASTPTGNFYNEQFF.

The chain is built from TRBV9 and TRBJ1-3, with 10 positions matching TRBD1. Trimming removed 3 bases from V and 2 bases from J; junction bases left unmatched: 8. The germline V gene encodes CDR1 SGDLS and CDR2 YYNGEE. CDR3 size: 17 residues. CDR3 loop: CASSAGTGVSTGNTIYF. The CDR3 DNA reads TGTGCCAGCAGCGCAGGGACAGGGGTGAGCACTGGAAACACCATATATTTT.

CDR3 loop: CASSGDMGNQPQHF. CDR3 in DNA: TGTGCCAGCAGTGGGGACATGGGCAATCAGCCCCAGCATTTT. The chain combines TRBV28 with TRBJ1-5; tentative D call: TRBD1 (6 bases). Trimming cost V 5 bases and J 2 bases, with 10 bases left between them. The CDR3 runs to 14 residues. Germline V gene sequence: CDR1 MDHEN, CDR2 SYDVKM.

The V and J genes are TRBV4-2 and TRBJ2-1; no reliable D call. This CDR3 is built from 15 residues. Germline-derived CDR1 and CDR2 are LGHNA and YNFKEQ. Trimming shortened V by 4 bases and J by 2 bases, and 12 bases separated the two germline ends. CDR3 sequence reads: CASSPYREAYNEQFF. CDR3 nucleotide sequence: TGTGCCAGCAGCCCCTACCGCGAGGCCTACAATGAGCAGTTCTTC.

The chain carries TRBV5-5 and TRBJ2-7; 7 bases map to TRBD2. The CDR3 totals 17 residues. V was pared by 3 bases and J by 4 bases, with 16 bases of the junction left unmatched. CDR1 SGHKS and CDR2 YYEKEE come from the germline V gene (reference sequence). DNA of the CDR3: TGTGCCAGCAGCTCGGGGTTACTAGGCGGGAGTCGGTACGAGCAGTACTTC. Amino acids: CASSSGLLGGSRYEQYF.

The chain combines TRBV4-2 with TRBJ2-7, with D perhaps TRBD2 (6 bases). V was clipped by 2 bases and J by 2 bases, with 13 bases between them. Germline CDR1 reads LGHNA; CDR2 reads YNFKEQ. The CDR3 has 15 amino acids. The DNA for the CDR3 is TGTGCCAGCAGCCAAAGTTACGGGGAGGCCTACGAGCAGTACTTC. It encodes CASSQSYGEAYEQYF.

The CDR3 nucleotides read TGTGCCAGCAGTTTGGGGGCGACGCAGTTCTTC. This gives the protein CASSLGATQFF. The chain has TRBV28 and TRBJ2-1, with TRBD1 as a possible D gene (6 bases). Per germline, CDR1 MDHEN and CDR2 SYDVKM. V lost 3 bases and J 12 bases, leaving 9 bases between the germline ends. CDR3 length equals 11 residues. Complete variable domain (other parts from reference TRBV28 and TRBJ2-1): DVKVTQSSRYLVKRTGEKVFLECVQDMDHENMFWYRQDPGLGLRLIYFSYDVKMKEKGDIPEGYSVSREKKERFSLILESASTNQTSMYLCASSLGATQFFGPGTRLTVL.

The V and J genes are TRBV15 and TRBJ2-7, with D tentatively TRBD1 (6 bases). V shed 8 bases and J shed 3 bases, with 17 bases lying between them. Germline V gene lookup returns CDR1 LNHNV and CDR2 YYDKDF (reference sequence). The CDR3 length is 14 residues. CDR3 protein: CATRRGQGLYEQYF. CDR3 sequence (DNA): TGTGCCACCCGTCGTGGGCAGGGGCTCTACGAGCAGTACTTC.